These 32 T cell receptor beta chains were sequenced from one sample in a study of blood T cell repertoires in COVID-19. Repertoires were generated with immunoSEQ multiplex PCR, while TCRdb's copy carries only in-frame clones and drops some. Of roughly 300,000 clones detected, over 75% appear once; the ten largest clones hold around 1.1%. Sample: PBMCs or T cells enriched from blood (not recorded which). The receptors shown here come from a woman in her thirties who had recovered from COVID-19.

J is TRBJ2-7 and V is TRBV10-2; 9 bases line up with TRBD2. The V and J ends lost 3 bases and 0 bases, in that order; junction bases with no gene match: 6. The germline V gene encodes CDR1 WSHSY and CDR2 SAAADI. This CDR3 is built from 16 residues. CDR3 loop: CASSEPSGASSYEQYF. The CDR3 bases are TGCGCCAGCAGTGAACCTAGCGGGGCAAGCTCCTACGAGCAGTACTTC.

J is TRBJ2-1 and V is TRBV5-1; 11 bases are shared with TRBD2. V lost 4 bases, J lost 0 bases, and 9 bases stayed unmatched. Germline CDR1 and CDR2: SGHRS and YFSETQ. CDR3 length equals 18 residues. In DNA, the CDR3 is TGCGCCAGCAGCCTGGGACTAGCGGCCTTAAGCTCCTACAATGAGCAGTTCTTC. Its translation: CASSLGLAALSSYNEQFF.

The chain couples TRBV4-1 to TRBJ1-6; D might be TRBD1 (5 bases). Looked up from germline, CDR1 is MGHRA and CDR2 is YSYEKL. The CDR3 consists of 14 residues. V lost 0 bases and J 7 bases, leaving 7 bases between the germline ends. For the CDR3, the DNA is TGCGCCAGCAGCCAAGAGACAGAAAATTCACCCCTCCACTTT. This translates into CASSQETENSPLHF.

This chain joins TRBV2 and TRBJ2-5; 7 nucleotides agree with TRBD2. The germline gives CDR1 SNHLY, CDR2 FYNNEI. J lost 5 bases, V lost 2 bases, and 11 bases had no gene match. CDR3 size: 16 residues. CDR3 sequence (DNA): TGTGCCAGCAGTGAAAATAGGGCGGGAGAAGGGGAGACCCAGTACTTC. It specifies CASSENRAGEGETQYF.

This chain links TRBV6-5 with TRBJ1-3, with 8 bases lining up with TRBD1. The V gene end was trimmed by 4 bases and the J gene end by 2 bases; junction bases not matched to a gene: 4. Germline V gene sequence: CDR1 MNHEY, CDR2 SVGAGI. The CDR3 consists of 15 residues. DNA of the CDR3: TGTGCCAGCAGTTCCAGGGGGCTTACTGGAAACACCATATATTTT. It is translated as CASSSRGLTGNTIYF.

This clone was counted once. The rearrangement links TRBV30 to TRBJ1-2; D remains ambiguous. The germline V gene encodes CDR1 GTSNPN and CDR2 SVGIG (reference sequence). This CDR3 spans 14 amino acids. Trimming cost V 0 bases and J 5 bases, with 13 bases left between them. The CDR3 nucleotides read TGTGCCTGGAGTGTACGGCCAGGCCAATATGGCTACACCTTC. Translated: CAWSVRPGQYGYTF.

The chain couples TRBV4-3 to TRBJ1-6, with 9 positions matching TRBD1. CDR1 and CDR2 (germline): LGHNA, YSLEER. The CDR3 length is 19 residues. Germline trimming cut 0 bases from V and 7 bases from J; bases unmatched to any gene: 13. CDR3 loop: CASSQEARRWTGENSPLHF. Here the CDR3 DNA reads TGCGCCAGCAGCCAAGAAGCTCGGCGGTGGACAGGGGAAAATTCACCCCTCCACTTT.

The gene calls are TRBV13 and TRBJ2-1; the match to TRBD2 covers 10 bases. The germline gives CDR1 PRHDT, CDR2 FYEKMQ (reference sequence). With V trimmed by 3 bases and J by 6 bases, 14 bases remained unmatched. This CDR3 is 18 amino acids long. CDR3 DNA: TGTGCCAGCAGCTTTTCTAGCGGGAGCCTCTTTAAGGGCAATGAGCAGTTCTTC. Protein sequence: CASSFSSGSLFKGNEQFF.

This chain links TRBV6-4 with TRBJ2-2; D might be TRBD2 (7 bases). The CDR3 contains 14 residues. The germline gives CDR1 MRHNA, CDR2 SNTAGT. Trimming took off 2 bases at V and 5 bases at J, with 9 bases between the two ends. The CDR3 region is CASSDRGGTGELFF. The CDR3, as DNA: TGTGCCAGCAGTGACAGGGGGGGTACCGGGGAGCTGTTTTTT.

This chain joins TRBV10-3 and TRBJ2-7; D might be TRBD2 (6 bases). CDR1 and CDR2 from the germline V gene are ENHRY and SYGVKD. The CDR3 has 12 residues. The ends were cut back, 10 bases at V and 2 bases at J, with 12 bases in the middle. The CDR3 protein is CATRDFAYEQYF. For the CDR3, the DNA is TGTGCCACCCGGGACTTTGCCTACGAGCAGTACTTC.

V is TRBV5-1 and J is TRBJ1-1; TRBD1 might be the D (6 bases). Trimming shortened V by 3 bases and J by 4 bases, and 7 bases separated the two germline ends. The CDR3 is 12 residues long. Germline CDR1 and CDR2: SGHRS and YFSETQ. CDR3 region: CASSWDTTEAFF. In DNA, the CDR3 is TGCGCCAGCAGCTGGGACACCACTGAAGCTTTCTTT.

Of note for this clone: An end of the junction differs from the germline gene, which may be a read error. The V call is TRBV7-9, the J call TRBJ1-2; D gene ambiguous. CDR1 and CDR2 from the germline V gene are SEHNR and FQNEAQ (reference sequence). The CDR3 extends over 14 amino acids. The DNA for the CDR3 is TGTGCCAGCAGCCCACATTTCGGAGGCGAGGGTGGACTCTTC. This sequence encodes CASSPHFGGEGGLF.

The sample holds a few counts of this clone. The chain couples TRBV3-1 (or the pseudogene TRBV3-2) to TRBJ2-2; D is perhaps TRBD2 (5 bases). The CDR3 extends over 16 amino acids. The germline CDR1 and CDR2 sequences are LGHDT and YNNKEL (reference sequence). The germline V and J ends were trimmed by 3 bases and 0 bases, with 11 bases remaining between them. The CDR3 DNA reads as TGTGCCAGCAGCCAGTTGGACGGGGCGAACACCGGGGAGCTGTTTTTT. Its protein is CASSQLDGANTGELFF.

This clone was observed a single time. The chain combines TRBV9 with TRBJ1-1; the D is unclear. V shed 4 bases and J shed 6 bases, with 22 bases lying between them. This CDR3 contains 16 residues. The germline V gene encodes CDR1 SGDLS and CDR2 YYNGEE. DNA of the CDR3: TGTGCCAGCAGCCAAGGCGGGGAGGGATGGTCAGCTGAAGCTTTCTTT. It translates to CASSQGGEGWSAEAFF.

The V and J genes are TRBV13 and TRBJ2-7; 9 bases fit TRBD1. CDR1 is PRHDT and CDR2 is FYEKMQ in the germline V gene (reference sequence). The CDR3 totals 15 residues. V shed 4 bases, J shed 7 bases, and the junction held 11 bases outside the gene matches. The CDR3 is CASSSLQGAGREQYF. Written as DNA, the CDR3 is TGTGCCAGCAGCTCCCTACAGGGGGCAGGAAGAGAGCAGTACTTC.

The chain combines TRBV4-3 with TRBJ1-4; perhaps TRBD1 as D (5 bases). Trimming took 0 bases from V and 13 from J, leaving 12 bases between them. In germline, CDR1 is LGHNA, CDR2 YSLEER. This CDR3 comprises 13 residues. This chain's CDR3 is CASSQELSGILFF. The CDR3 DNA reads as TGCGCCAGCAGCCAAGAGCTTTCAGGGATACTGTTTTTT.

The table lists this clone with a count of one. The V gene is TRBV29-1, the J gene TRBJ1-1; TRBD1 is a possible D gene (5 bases). Germline V gives CDR1 SQVTM, CDR2 ANQGSEA. The CDR3 has 14 residues. V shed 2 bases and J shed 0 bases, with 10 bases lying between them. The CDR3 DNA sequence: TGCAGCGTTGAATCAGGGCGCTTGAACACTGAAGCTTTCTTT. This codes for CSVESGRLNTEAFF.

The rearrangement links TRBV2 to TRBJ2-3, with 11 bases fitting TRBD2. CDR1 SNHLY and CDR2 FYNNEI come from the germline V gene. This CDR3 spans 16 amino acids. Trimming removed 6 bases from V and 0 bases from J; junction bases left unmatched: 5. The CDR3 coding sequence is TGTGCCAGCAGGGCCGGACTAGCGGGTAGCACAGATACGCAGTATTTT. It codes for CASRAGLAGSTDTQYF.

The CDR3 loop is CASSPNRGVSGELFF. The CDR3 DNA follows: TGTGCCAGCTCACCCAACCGGGGGGTATCCGGGGAGCTGTTTTTT. The V call is TRBV18, the J call TRBJ2-2; TRBD2 matches 7 bases. The V gene end was trimmed by 3 bases and the J gene end by 6 bases; junction bases not matched to a gene: 7. The CDR3 totals 15 residues. CDR1 and CDR2 from the germline V gene are KGHSH and LQKENI.

This clone was picked up one time. The same CDR3 arises from other DNA sequences in this sample as well. The chain combines TRBV27 with TRBJ2-2, with 9 bases that match TRBD2. The CDR3 has 16 amino acids. Germline V gives CDR1 MNHEY, CDR2 SMNVEV (reference sequence). Unmatched junction bases numbered 1, after V lost 1 base and J lost 1 base. CDR3 loop: CASSLLAGVNTGELFF. The DNA of the CDR3 is TGTGCCAGCAGTTTATTAGCGGGAGTGAACACCGGGGAGCTGTTTTTT.

The rearrangement uses TRBV16 and TRBJ1-3; D remains unclear. Germline loops: CDR1 KGHSY, CDR2 FQNENV. The CDR3 has 16 amino acids. Trimming removed 5 bases from V and 0 bases from J, with 14 bases in between. CDR3 sequence (DNA): TGTGCCAGCAGCTCGCGCTCTGTCCGCTCTGGAAACACCATATATTTT. It codes for CASSSRSVRSGNTIYF.

V is TRBV4-3 and J is TRBJ2-4, with 7 bases matching TRBD1. The CDR3 consists of 15 residues. After removal of 0 bases from V and 7 bases from J, the junction contained 6 bases not matched to a gene. Germline CDR1 LGHNA, CDR2 YSLEER. This CDR3 reads CASSQDLGRGNIQYF. The CDR3, as DNA: TGCGCCAGCAGCCAAGATTTGGGCAGGGGGAACATTCAGTACTTC.

V and J are TRBV15 and TRBJ2-1; D call uncertain. The length of the CDR3 is 16 residues. Germline V gene sequence: CDR1 LNHNV, CDR2 YYDKDF (reference sequence). V lost 1 base, J lost 10 bases, and 20 bases lay in between. CDR3 bases: TGTGCCACCAGCAGAGTGGCGGCCCCCACAACACGGGAGCAGTTCTTC. This translates into CATSRVAAPTTREQFF. The full variable domain, its missing parts supplied by reference TRBV15 and TRBJ2-1, is DAMVIQNPRYQVTQFGKPVTLSCSQTLNHNVMYWYQQKSSQAPKLLFHYYDKDFNNEADTPDNFQSRRPNTSFCFLDIRSPGLGDTAMYLCATSRVAAPTTREQFFGPGTRLTVL.

This chain joins TRBV4-1 and TRBJ2-1; no clear D gene. The CDR3 is 16 residues long. Trimming stripped 0 bases from V and 6 bases from J, with 15 bases between. CDR1 is MGHRA and CDR2 is YSYEKL in the germline V gene. The DNA for the CDR3 is TGCGCCAGCAGCCAAGATGGCGGCGGAACTGGCAATGAGCAGTTCTTC. It encodes CASSQDGGGTGNEQFF.

V is TRBV27 and J is TRBJ2-1, with D possibly matching TRBD1 (6 bases). Germline-derived CDR1 and CDR2 are MNHEY and SMNVEV (reference sequence). The CDR3 totals 13 residues. Trimming pared 0 bases from V and 6 bases from J, leaving 6 bases between. The CDR3 nucleotides are TGTGCCAGCAGTTTATCGACAGGCAATGAGCAGTTCTTC. It encodes CASSLSTGNEQFF.

The rearrangement links TRBV11-2 to TRBJ1-5; D gene ambiguous. The ends were cut back, 0 bases at V and 7 bases at J, with 7 bases in the middle. The CDR3 runs 13 residues. Germline CDR1 and CDR2: SGHAT and FQNNGV. CDR3 sequence (DNA): TGTGCCAGCAGCTTAGATCGGGGACAGCCCCAGCATTTT. Translated: CASSLDRGQPQHF.

The V and J genes are TRBV24-1 and TRBJ2-1; TRBD1 is a possible D gene (5 bases). The germline V and J ends were trimmed by 7 bases and 8 bases, with 11 bases remaining between them. CDR1 is KGHDR, CDR2 SFDVKD, per germline. The CDR3 length is 12 residues. This CDR3 reads CATRDTTYEQFF. CDR3 bases: TGTGCCACCAGGGACACGACGTATGAGCAGTTCTTC.

The CDR3 is CASSLDRGPYGYTF. The CDR3 DNA is TGCGCCAGCAGCTTGGACAGGGGGCCGTATGGCTACACCTTC. The chain joins TRBV5-1 to TRBJ1-2, with 9 bases identical to TRBD1. Trimming cost V 0 bases and J 5 bases; bases outside gene matches: 2. The CDR3 is 14 residues long. The germline gives CDR1 SGHRS, CDR2 YFSETQ.

This chain connects TRBV19 to TRBJ1-2, with 10 positions matching TRBD1. The germline V gene encodes CDR1 LNHDA and CDR2 SQIVND (reference sequence). This CDR3 spans 15 amino acids. Unmatched junction bases numbered 6, after V lost 4 bases and J lost 4 bases. Here the CDR3 DNA reads TGTGCCAGTAGTACGGACAGGGGGGCCCTCTATGGCTACACCTTC. Its translation: CASSTDRGALYGYTF.

This sequence joins TRBV28 and TRBJ2-2, with 7 bases that match TRBD2. In germline, CDR1 is MDHEN, CDR2 SYDVKM. The CDR3 covers 15 residues. V shed 6 bases and J 0 bases; nucleotides not matched to a gene: 4. The CDR3 protein is CASRSGTTNTGELFF. Written as DNA, the CDR3 is TGTGCCAGCAGATCCGGGACTACGAACACCGGGGAGCTGTTTTTT.

The rearrangement links TRBV9 to TRBJ2-5; no reliable D call. The CDR3 loop spans 14 amino acids. Germline CDR1 is SGDLS and CDR2 is YYNGEE. The germline V and J ends were trimmed by 4 bases and 2 bases, with 12 bases remaining between them. The CDR3 DNA sequence: TGTGCCAGCAGCCCCTCAGGCGAACAAGAGACCCAGTACTTC. Its translation: CASSPSGEQETQYF.

The gene calls are TRBV7-9 and TRBJ1-1; D unclear. The V end was cut by 5 bases, the J end by 0 bases, with 7 bases between. The CDR3 is made up of 13 amino acids. CDR1 and CDR2 (germline): SEHNR, FQNEAQ (reference sequence). CDR3 sequence (DNA): TGTGCCAGCAGCCGAGGGTTGAACACTGAAGCTTTCTTT. Translating it yields CASSRGLNTEAFF.